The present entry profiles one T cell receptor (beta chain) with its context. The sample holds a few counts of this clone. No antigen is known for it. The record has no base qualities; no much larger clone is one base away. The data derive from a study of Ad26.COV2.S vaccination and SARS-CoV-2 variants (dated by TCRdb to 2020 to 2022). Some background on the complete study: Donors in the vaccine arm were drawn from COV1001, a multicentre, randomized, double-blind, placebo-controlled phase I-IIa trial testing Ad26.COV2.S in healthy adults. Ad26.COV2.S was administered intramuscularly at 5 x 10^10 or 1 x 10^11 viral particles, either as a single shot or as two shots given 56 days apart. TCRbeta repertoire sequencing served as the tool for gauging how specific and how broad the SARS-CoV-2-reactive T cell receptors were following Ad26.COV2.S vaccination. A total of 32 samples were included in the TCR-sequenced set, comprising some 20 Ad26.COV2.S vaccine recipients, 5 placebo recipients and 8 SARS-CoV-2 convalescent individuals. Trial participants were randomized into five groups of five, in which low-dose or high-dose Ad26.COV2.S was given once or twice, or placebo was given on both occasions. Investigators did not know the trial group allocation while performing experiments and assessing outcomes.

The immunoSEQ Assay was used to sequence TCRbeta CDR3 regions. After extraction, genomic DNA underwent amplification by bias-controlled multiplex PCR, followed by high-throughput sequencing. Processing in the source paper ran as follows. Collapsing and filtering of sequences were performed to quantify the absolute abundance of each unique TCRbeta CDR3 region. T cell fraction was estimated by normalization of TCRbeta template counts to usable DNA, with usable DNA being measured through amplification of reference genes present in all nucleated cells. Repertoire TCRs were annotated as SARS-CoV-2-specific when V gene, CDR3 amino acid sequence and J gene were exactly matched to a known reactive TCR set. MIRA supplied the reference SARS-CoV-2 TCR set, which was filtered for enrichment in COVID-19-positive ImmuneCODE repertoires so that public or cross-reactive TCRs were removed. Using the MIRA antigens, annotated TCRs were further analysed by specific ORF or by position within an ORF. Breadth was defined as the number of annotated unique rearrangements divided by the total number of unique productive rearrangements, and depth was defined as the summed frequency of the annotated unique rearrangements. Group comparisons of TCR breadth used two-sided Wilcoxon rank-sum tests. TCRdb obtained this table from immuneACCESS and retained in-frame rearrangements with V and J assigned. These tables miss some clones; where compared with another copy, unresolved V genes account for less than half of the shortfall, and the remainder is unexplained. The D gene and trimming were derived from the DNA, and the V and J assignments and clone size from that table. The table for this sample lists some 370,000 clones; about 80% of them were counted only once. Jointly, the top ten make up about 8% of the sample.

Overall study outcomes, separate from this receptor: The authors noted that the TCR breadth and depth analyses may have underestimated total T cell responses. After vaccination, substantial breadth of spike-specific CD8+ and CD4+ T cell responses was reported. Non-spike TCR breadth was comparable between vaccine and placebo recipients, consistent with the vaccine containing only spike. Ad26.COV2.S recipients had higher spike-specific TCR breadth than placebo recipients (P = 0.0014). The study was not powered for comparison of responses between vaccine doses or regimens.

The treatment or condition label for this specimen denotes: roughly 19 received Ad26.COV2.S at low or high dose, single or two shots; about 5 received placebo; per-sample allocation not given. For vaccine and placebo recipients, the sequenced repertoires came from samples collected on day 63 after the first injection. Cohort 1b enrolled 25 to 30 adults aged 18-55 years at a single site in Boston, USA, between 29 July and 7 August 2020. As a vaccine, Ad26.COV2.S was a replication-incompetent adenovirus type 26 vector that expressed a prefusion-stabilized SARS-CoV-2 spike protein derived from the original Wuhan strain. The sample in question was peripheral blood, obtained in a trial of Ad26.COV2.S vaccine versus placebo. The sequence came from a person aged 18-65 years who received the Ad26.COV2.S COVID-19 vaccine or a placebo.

Here is the DNA: TGTGCCAGCCGGGACAGGGTTTCACCCCTCCACTTT. Its amino acids are CASRDRVSPLHF. The rearrangement combines TRBV19 with TRBJ1-6; 9 bases in between match TRBD1. CDR1 and CDR2 are read off the germline V gene (reference sequence) as LNHDA and SQIVND. V loses 9 bases at its end and J loses 9 bases; junction bases beyond the gene matches: 3. Reading from cysteine to phenylalanine, the CDR3 counts 12 amino acids. Only CDR3 DNA is held: 36 bases, read in frame from base 1.